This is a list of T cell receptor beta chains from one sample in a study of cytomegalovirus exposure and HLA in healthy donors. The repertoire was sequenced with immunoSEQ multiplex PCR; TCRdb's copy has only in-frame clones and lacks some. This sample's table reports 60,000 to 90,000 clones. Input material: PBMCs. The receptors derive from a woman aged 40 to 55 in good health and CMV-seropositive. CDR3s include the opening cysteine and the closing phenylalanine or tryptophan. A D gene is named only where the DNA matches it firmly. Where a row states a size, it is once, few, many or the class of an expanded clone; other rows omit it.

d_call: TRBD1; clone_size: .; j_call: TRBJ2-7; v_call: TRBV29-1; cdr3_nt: TGCAGCGTTGAACGGGGGACAGGGGTCTACGAGCAGTACTTC; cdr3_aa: CSVERGTGVYEQYF
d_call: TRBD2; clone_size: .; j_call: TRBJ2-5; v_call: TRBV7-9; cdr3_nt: TGTGCCAGCAGCGTCCGCTGGGGGGGTGCCCAAGAGACCCAGTACTTC; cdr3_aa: CASSVRWGGAQETQYF
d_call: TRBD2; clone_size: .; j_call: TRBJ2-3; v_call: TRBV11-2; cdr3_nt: TGTGCCAGCAGCTATAGCCGCGGGGGGCCAACCACAGATACGCAGTATTTT; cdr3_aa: CASSYSRGGPTTDTQYF
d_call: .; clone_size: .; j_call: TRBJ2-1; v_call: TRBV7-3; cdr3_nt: TGTGCCAGCAGCTCAGGGGTGAGGTACAATGAGCAGTTCTTC; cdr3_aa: CASSSGVRYNEQFF
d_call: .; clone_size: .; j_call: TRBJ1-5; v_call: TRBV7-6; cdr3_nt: TGTGCCAGTGCGGGGGGCAGCAATCAGCCCCAGCATTTT; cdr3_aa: CASAGGSNQPQHF
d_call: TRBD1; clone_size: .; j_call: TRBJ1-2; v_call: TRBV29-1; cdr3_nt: TGCAGCGTTTACCAGGGACAGCTCTATGGCTACACCTTC; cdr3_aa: CSVYQGQLYGYTF
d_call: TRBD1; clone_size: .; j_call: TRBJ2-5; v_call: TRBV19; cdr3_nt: TGTGCCAGTAGTATAAACAGGGGCCAAGAGACCCAGTACTTC; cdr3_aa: CASSINRGQETQYF
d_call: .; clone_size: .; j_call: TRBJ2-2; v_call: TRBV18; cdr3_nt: TGTGCCAGCTCACCACTCGACATAGCGAACACCGGGGAGCTGTTTTTT; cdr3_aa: CASSPLDIANTGELFF
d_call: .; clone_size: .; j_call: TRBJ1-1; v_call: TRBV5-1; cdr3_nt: TGCGCCAGCAGCTTGCGGGAGATGAACACTGAAGCTTTCTTT; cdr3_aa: CASSLREMNTEAFF
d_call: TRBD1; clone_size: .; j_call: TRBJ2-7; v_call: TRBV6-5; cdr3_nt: TGTGCCAGCAGTCGGACAGGGCTCTACGAGCAGTACTTC; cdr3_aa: CASSRTGLYEQYF
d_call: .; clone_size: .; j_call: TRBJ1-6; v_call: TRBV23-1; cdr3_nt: TGCGCCAGCAGTCAATCGGAGACTAATAATTCACCCCTCCACTTT; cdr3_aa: CASSQSETNNSPLHF
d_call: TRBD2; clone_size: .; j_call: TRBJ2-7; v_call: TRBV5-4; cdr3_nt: TGTGCCAGCAGTAGACTAGCGGGACATTCCTACGAGCAGTACTTC; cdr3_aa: CASSRLAGHSYEQYF
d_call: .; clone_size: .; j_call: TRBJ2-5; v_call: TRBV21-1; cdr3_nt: TGTGCCAGCAGCACTTCAGGGGGCGAGGATCAAGAGACCCAGTACTTC; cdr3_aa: CASSTSGGEDQETQYF
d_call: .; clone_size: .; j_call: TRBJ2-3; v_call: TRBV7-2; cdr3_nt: TGTGCCAGCAGCGAACAGGGTATAGATACGCAGTATTTT; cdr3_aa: CASSEQGIDTQYF
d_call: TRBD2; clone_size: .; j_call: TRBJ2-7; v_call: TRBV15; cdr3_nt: TGTGCCACCAGCAGAGAGTTAGCGGGCAATCCCTACGAGCAGTACTTC; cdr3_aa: CATSRELAGNPYEQYF
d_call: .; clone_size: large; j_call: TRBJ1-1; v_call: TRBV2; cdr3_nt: TGTGCCAGCAGTGACGGCAGGGGCACTGAAGCTTTCTTT; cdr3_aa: CASSDGRGTEAFF
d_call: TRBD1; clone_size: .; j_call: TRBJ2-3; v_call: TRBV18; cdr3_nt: TGTGCCAGCACAGGGGGCACAGATACGCAGTATTTT; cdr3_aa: CASTGGTDTQYF
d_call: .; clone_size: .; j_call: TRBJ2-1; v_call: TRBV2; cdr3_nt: TGTGCCAGCAGTGAACAGGGCGGCTCCTACAATGAGCAGTTCTTC; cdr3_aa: CASSEQGGSYNEQFF
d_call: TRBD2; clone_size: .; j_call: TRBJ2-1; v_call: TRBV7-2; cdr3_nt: TGTGCCAGCAGCTTGGGGGGAAGCGGGAGGGAACGGGGGGAGCAGTTCTTC; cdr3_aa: CASSLGGSGRERGEQFF
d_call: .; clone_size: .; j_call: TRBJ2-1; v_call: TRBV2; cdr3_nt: TGTGCCAGCAGTGAACGACTATCGAGTGAGCAGTTCTTC; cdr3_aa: CASSERLSSEQFF
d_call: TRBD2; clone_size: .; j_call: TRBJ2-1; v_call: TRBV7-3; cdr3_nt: TGTGCCAGCAGCTTAACGGTCCTAGCGGGAGACACCTACAATGAGCAGTTCTTC; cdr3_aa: CASSLTVLAGDTYNEQFF
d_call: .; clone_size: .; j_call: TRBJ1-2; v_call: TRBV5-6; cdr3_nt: TGTGCCAGCAGCTCGGCGGGAGGACGCTATGGCTACACCTTC; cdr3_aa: CASSSAGGRYGYTF
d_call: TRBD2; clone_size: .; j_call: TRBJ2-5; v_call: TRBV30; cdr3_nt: TGTGCCTGGAGTGGCTCTAGCGGGAACCAAGAGACCCAGTACTTC; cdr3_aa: CAWSGSSGNQETQYF
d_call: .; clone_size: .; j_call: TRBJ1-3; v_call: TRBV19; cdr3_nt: TGTGCCAGTAGTATTTGGAGCTCTGGAAACACCATATATTTT; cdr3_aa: CASSIWSSGNTIYF
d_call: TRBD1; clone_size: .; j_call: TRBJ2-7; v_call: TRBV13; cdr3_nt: TGTGCCAGCAGCTTAGACAGGGGTCCCTACGAGCAGTACTTC; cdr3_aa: CASSLDRGPYEQYF